The clone carrying this TCR beta chain came up a few times. Per the original data handling: Reference gene primer amplification in the assay estimated nucleated cell counts. The table came from immunoSEQ multiplex PCR; TCRdb's copy has only in-frame clones and leaves some out. V, J and clone size are those of that table, while D and trimming were read from the DNA. This table holds some 190,000 clones, roughly 90% found once. The entry originates in a study of blood T cell repertoires in COVID-19. Study information: There were acute and convalescent COVID-19 samples, and they came from the United States, Italy and Spain. From T cells, B-cell-depleted T cells, or PBMCs came the material, which was cDNA or gDNA.

Per germline, CDR1 SGHTA and CDR2 FQGNSA. The V gene lost 4 bases and the J gene lost 0 bases, with 14 bases spanning the gap. The CDR3 consists of 16 residues. The specimen was peripheral blood. The chain links TRBV7-2 to TRBJ2-3; D gene uncertain. The sequence came from a woman between 35 and 50 years old who had recovered from COVID-19. The CDR3 protein is CASSYPIQTSTDTQYF. The CDR3 DNA is TGTGCCAGCAGCTACCCAATACAGACGAGCACAGATACGCAGTATTTT.